Each of the 5 T cell receptor beta chains below was sequenced from the same sample in a study of T cell repertoires in cytomegalovirus infection. TCRdb re-called the reads with MiXCR, one entry per CDR3 protein. The sample lists 400,000 or so distinct CDR3 sequences, around 18% occurring once. Sequenced sample: PBMCs. These receptors were collected from a human donor in good health (CMV status not recorded). Some clones in this sample may be carry-over from other donors' samples.

This clonotype was seen more than once but under ten times. CDR3 loop: CASSLPGQGVTSDTQYF. The CDR3 DNA reads as TGTGCCAGCAGTTTGCCGGGACAGGGGGTGACATCAGATACGCAGTATTTT. The chain couples TRBV28 to TRBJ2-3, with TRBD1 identical over 11 bases. The trim removed 3 bases at V and 4 bases at J, leaving 9 bases unmatched. CDR1 is MDHEN, CDR2 SYDVKM, per germline. The CDR3 runs to 17 residues.

The V gene is TRBV7-2, the J gene TRBJ2-1; possible D gene TRBD2, 6 bases. This CDR3 has 16 amino acids. From germline, CDR1 is SGHTA and CDR2 FQGNSA. The V gene lost 5 bases and the J gene lost 9 bases, with 23 bases spanning the gap. This chain's CDR3 is CASSPSREGSSGEQFF. DNA for the CDR3: TGTGCCAGCAGCCCGTCGCGGGAAGGGTCCTCGGGTGAGCAGTTCTTC.

V gene TRBV2 combines with J gene TRBJ2-1; D gene unclear. Germline V CDR1 and CDR2: SNHLY, FYNNEI. Trimming removed 2 bases from V and 9 bases from J, with 5 bases in between. The CDR3 length is 11 residues. The CDR3 region has the DNA TGTGCCAGCAGTGAATGGCGTGAGCAGTTCTTC. This translates into CASSEWREQFF.

This clonotype has a handful of counts. The CDR3 DNA sequence: TGTGCCAGCAACCCGAGCAGGATTTGGGCTGGCAAAACCACATACGAGCAGTACTTC. It translates to CASNPSRIWAGKTTYEQYF. The rearrangement links TRBV6-2 or TRBV6-3 to TRBJ2-7; D remains unclear. Germline assignment: CDR1 MNHEY and CDR2 SVGEGT. The CDR3 runs to 19 residues. Between the trimmed V and J ends, which lost 7 bases and 4 bases, there was a span of 32 bases.

The CDR3 DNA is TGCAGTGCCCCGGGCGCTAGCGGGAGTTTGTACGAGCAGTACTTC. Translating it yields CSAPGASGSLYEQYF. This sequence joins TRBV20-1 and TRBJ2-7; 10 bases fit TRBD2. The V gene end was trimmed by 6 bases and the J gene end by 4 bases; junction bases not matched to a gene: 12. Germline CDR1 is DFQATT and CDR2 is SNEGSKA (reference sequence). The CDR3 is 15 amino acids.